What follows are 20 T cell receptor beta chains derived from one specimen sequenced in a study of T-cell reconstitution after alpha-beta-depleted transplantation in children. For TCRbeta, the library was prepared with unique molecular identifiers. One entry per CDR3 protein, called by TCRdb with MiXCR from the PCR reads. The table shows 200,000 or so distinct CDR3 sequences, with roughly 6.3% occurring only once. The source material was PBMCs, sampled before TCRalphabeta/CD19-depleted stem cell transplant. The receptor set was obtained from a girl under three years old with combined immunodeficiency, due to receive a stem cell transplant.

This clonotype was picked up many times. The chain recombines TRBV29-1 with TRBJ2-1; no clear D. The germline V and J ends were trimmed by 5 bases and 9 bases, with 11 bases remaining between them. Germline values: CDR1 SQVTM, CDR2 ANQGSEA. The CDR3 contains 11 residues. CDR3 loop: CSVISVGEQFF. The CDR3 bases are TGCAGCGTTATATCAGTGGGTGAGCAGTTCTTC.

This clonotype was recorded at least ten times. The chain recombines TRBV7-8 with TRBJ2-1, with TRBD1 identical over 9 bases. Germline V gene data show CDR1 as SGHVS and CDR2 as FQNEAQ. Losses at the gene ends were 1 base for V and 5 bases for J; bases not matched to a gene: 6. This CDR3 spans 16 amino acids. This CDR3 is CASSLDWGQGDNEQFF. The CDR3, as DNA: TGTGCCAGCAGCTTAGATTGGGGACAGGGCGACAATGAGCAGTTCTTC. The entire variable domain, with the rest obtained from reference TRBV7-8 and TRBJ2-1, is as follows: GAGVSQSPRYKVAKRGQDVALRCDPISGHVSLFWYQQALGQGPEFLTYFQNEAQLDKSGLPSDRFFAERPEGSVSTLKIQRTQQEDSAVYLCASSLDWGQGDNEQFFGPGTRLTVL.

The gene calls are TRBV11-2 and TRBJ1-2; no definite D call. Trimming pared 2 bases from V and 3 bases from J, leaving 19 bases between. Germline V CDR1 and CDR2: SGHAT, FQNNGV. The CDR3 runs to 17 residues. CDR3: CASSLPTNPGRDYGYTF. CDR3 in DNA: TGTGCCAGCAGCTTACCCACCAACCCGGGGAGGGACTATGGCTACACCTTC.

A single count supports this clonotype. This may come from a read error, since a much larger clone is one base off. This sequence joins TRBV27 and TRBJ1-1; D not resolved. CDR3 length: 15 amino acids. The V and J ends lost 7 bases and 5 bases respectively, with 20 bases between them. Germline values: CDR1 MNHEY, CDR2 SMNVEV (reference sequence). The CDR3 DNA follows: TGTGCCAGCACTTCCTCCTTGGGGAGATGGACTGAAGCTTTCTTT. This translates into CASTSSLGRWTEAFF.

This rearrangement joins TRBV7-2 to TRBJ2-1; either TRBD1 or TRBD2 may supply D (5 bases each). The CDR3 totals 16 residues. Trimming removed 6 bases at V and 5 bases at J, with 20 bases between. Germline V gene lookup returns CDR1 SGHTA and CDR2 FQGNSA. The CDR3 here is CASSFRVGGPNNEQFF. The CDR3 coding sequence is TGTGCCAGCAGTTTCAGGGTCGGAGGACCCAACAATGAGCAGTTCTTC. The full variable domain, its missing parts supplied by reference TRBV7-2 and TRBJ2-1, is GAGVSQSPSNKVTEKGKDVELRCDPISGHTALYWYRQSLGQGLEFLIYFQGNSAPDKSGLPSDRFSAERTGGSVSTLTIQRTQQEDSAVYLCASSFRVGGPNNEQFFGPGTRLTVL.

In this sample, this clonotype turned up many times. The CDR3 nucleotides are TGCGCCAGCAGCCAGGCTAGCGGGATCAATGAGCAGTTCTTC. It yields the protein CASSQASGINEQFF. The chain couples TRBV4-3 to TRBJ2-1; 9 bases align to TRBD2. The CDR3 sequence is 14 residues long. V gave up 3 bases and J gave up 6 bases; unmatched junction bases: 3. Germline V CDR1 and CDR2: LGHNA, YSLEER.

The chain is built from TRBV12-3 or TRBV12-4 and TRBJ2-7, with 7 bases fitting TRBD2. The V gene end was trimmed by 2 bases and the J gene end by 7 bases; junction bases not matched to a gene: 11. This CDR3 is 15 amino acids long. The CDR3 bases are TGTGCCAGCAGTTTAAGCGGGATACTTGGGGGGGAGCAGTACTTC. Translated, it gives CASSLSGILGGEQYF.

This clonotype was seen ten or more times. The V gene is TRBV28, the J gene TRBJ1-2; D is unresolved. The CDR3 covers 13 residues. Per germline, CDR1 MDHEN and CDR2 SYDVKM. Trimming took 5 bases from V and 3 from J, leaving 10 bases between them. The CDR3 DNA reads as TGTGCCAGCAGTAGCGACGGGTACTATGGCTACACCTTC. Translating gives CASSSDGYYGYTF.

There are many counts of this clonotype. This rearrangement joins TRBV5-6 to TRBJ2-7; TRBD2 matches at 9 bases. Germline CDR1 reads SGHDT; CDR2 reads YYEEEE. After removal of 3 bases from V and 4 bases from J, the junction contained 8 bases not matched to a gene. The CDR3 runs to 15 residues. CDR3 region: CASSSQREVRYEQYF. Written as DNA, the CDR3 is TGTGCCAGCAGCTCCCAGCGGGAGGTCCGATACGAGCAGTACTTC.

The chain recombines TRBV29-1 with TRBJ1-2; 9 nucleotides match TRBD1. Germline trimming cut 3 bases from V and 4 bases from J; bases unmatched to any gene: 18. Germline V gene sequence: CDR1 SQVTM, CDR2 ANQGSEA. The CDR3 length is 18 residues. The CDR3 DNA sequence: TGCAGCGTTGATGACCTCCGGGACAGGGAGGGTGGAAGCTATGGCTACACCTTC. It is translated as CSVDDLRDREGGSYGYTF.

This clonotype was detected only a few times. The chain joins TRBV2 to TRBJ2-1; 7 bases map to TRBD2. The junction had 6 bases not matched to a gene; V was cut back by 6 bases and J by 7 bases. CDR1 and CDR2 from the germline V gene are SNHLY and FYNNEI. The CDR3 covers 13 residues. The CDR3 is CASRESAGNEQFF. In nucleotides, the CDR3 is TGTGCCAGCAGGGAGTCAGCGGGAAATGAGCAGTTCTTC.

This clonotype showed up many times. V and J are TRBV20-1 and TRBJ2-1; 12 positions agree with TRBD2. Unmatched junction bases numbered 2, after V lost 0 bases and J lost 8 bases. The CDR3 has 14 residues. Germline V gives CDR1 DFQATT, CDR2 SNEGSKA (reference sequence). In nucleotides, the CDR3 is TGCAGTGCTAGAGAGCTAGCGGGAGGGCATGAGCAGTTCTTC. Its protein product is CSARELAGGHEQFF.

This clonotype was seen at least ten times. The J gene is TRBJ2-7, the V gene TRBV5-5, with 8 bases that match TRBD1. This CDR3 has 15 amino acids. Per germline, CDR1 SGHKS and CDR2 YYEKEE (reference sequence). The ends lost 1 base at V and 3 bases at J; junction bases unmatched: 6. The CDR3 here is CASSLYGTGGYEQYF. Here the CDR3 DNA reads TGTGCCAGCAGCTTGTATGGTACAGGGGGCTACGAGCAGTACTTC.

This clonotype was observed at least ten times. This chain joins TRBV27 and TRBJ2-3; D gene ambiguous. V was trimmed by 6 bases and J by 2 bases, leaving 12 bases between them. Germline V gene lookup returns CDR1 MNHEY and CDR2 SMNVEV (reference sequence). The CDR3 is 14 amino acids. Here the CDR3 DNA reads TGTGCCAGCAGCCCTTTTGTTTCCACAGATACGCAGTATTTT. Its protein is CASSPFVSTDTQYF.

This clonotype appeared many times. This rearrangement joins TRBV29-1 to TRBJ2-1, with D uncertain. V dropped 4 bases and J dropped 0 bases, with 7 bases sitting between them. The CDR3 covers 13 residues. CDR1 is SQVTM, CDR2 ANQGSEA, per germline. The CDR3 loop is CSVVTSSYNEQFF. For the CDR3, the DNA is TGCAGCGTTGTCACGAGCTCCTACAATGAGCAGTTCTTC.

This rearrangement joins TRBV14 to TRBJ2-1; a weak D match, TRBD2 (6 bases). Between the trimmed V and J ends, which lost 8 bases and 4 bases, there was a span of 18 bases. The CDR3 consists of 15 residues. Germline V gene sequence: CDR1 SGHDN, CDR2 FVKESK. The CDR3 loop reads CASLAFRGNYNEQFF. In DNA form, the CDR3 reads TGTGCCAGCCTAGCGTTTCGGGGGAATTACAATGAGCAGTTCTTC.

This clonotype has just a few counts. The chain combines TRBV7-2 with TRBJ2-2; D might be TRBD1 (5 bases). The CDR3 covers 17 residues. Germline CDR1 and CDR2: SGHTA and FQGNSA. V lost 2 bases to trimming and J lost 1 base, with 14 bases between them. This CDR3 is CASSLTRGHKNTGELFF. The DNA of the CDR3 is TGTGCCAGCAGCTTAACCCGAGGACACAAGAACACCGGGGAGCTGTTTTTT.

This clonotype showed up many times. CDR3 DNA sequence: TGCAGCGGATGGACACCCCGAAACACCGGGGAGCTGTTTTTT. Protein sequence: CSGWTPRNTGELFF. The genes are TRBV29-1 and TRBJ2-2; perhaps TRBD1 as D (5 bases). The CDR3 totals 14 residues. Trimming cost V 7 bases and J 2 bases, with 14 bases left between them. CDR1 SQVTM and CDR2 ANQGSEA come from the germline V gene.

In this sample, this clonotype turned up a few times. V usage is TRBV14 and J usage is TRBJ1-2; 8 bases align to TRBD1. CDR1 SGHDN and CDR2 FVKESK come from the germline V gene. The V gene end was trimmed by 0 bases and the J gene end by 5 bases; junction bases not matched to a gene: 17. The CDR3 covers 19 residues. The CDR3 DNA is TGTGCCAGCAGCCAAGATGACGGGACAGGACTACCTTGGGAGTATGGCTACACCTTC. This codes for CASSQDDGTGLPWEYGYTF.

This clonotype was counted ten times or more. Written as DNA, the CDR3 is TGCGCCAGCAGCCACGGGACAGGCTACAATGAGCAGTTCTTC. Protein: CASSHGTGYNEQFF. The rearrangement joins TRBV4-1 to TRBJ2-1; 8 nucleotides align to TRBD1. Trimming took 3 bases from V and 3 from J; bases not matched to a gene: 1. The CDR3 runs to 14 residues. Germline V CDR1 and CDR2: MGHRA, YSYEKL.